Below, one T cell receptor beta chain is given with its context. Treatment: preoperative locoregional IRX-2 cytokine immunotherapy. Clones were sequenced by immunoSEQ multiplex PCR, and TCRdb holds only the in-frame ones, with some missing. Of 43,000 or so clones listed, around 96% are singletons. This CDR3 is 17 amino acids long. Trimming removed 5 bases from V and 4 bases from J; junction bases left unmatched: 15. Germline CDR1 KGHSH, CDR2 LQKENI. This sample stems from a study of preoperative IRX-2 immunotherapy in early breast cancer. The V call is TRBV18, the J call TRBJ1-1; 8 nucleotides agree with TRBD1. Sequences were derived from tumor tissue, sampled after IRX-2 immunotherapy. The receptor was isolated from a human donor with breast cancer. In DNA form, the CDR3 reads TGTGCCAGCTCAGGCGGACAGGGAAAGGTAGGGGCCACTGAAGCTTTCTTT. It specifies CASSGGQGKVGATEAFF.